This T cell receptor beta chain was recorded in a study of T cell changes during pregnancy in multiple sclerosis. Assay used: immunoSEQ multiplex PCR; TCRdb lists only in-frame clones, some missing. Among about 70,000 clones, approximately 94% were seen once, and the ten largest hold over 1%. V dropped 7 bases and J dropped 0; count of bases not matched to a gene: 4. The CDR3 spans 13 residues. Germline V lookup: CDR1 SQVTM, CDR2 ANQGSEA. The chain has TRBV29-1 and TRBJ2-3, with 7 bases identical to TRBD2. The sample consisted of peripheral blood, taken in the third trimester of pregnancy. The origin of this receptor is a female donor with multiple sclerosis, enrolled in a pregnancy study. This CDR3 is CSGIAGSTDTQYF. CDR3 DNA sequence: TGCAGCGGCATAGCGGGCAGCACAGATACGCAGTATTTT.